This T cell receptor beta chain was recorded in a study of blood T cell repertoires in COVID-19. Study at large: Samples representing acute and convalescent COVID-19 were sourced from the United States, Italy and Spain. The cDNA or gDNA used as material had been derived from T cells, B-cell-depleted T cells, or PBMCs.

In the study's own analysis: Reference gene primer amplification gave estimated nucleated cell counts. Method: immunoSEQ multiplex PCR; TCRdb's copy keeps in-frame clones and lacks some. D and trimming come from the DNA, and the V and J calls and clone size come from that table. The table shows more than 100,000 clones, with approximately 87% occurring only once. Germline-derived CDR1 and CDR2 are SGHRS and YFSETQ. Deletions cut 4 bases from V and 0 bases from J, with 7 bases between. The CDR3 is 13 residues long. This receptor was identified in a woman in her sixties or seventies with acute or convalescent COVID-19. The sample was peripheral blood. The V call is TRBV5-1, the J call TRBJ1-1, with D unresolved. CDR3 in amino acids: CASSLDLNTEAFF. The DNA of the CDR3 is TGCGCCAGCAGCCTAGACCTGAACACTGAAGCTTTCTTT.